The sequence of this T cell receptor beta chain was determined in a study of cytomegalovirus exposure and HLA in healthy donors. The CDR3 extends over 16 amino acids. Trimming removed 5 bases from V and 1 base from J; junction bases left unmatched: 1. Germline V gene lookup returns CDR1 KGHSH and CDR2 LQKENI. This clone was detected only once. Both 60 Vbeta primers and 13 Jbeta primers went into the PCR. Produced via immunoSEQ multiplex PCR; TCRdb's table is partial and in-frame only. The data contain tens of thousands of clones, over 75% of them seen just once; the ten biggest clones take up around 5.4%.

What was sequenced was PBMCs. This clonotype was obtained from a male donor in good health and CMV-seronegative. The chain has TRBV18 and TRBJ2-3; 15 bases align to TRBD2. This CDR3 is CASSRTSGGGTDTQYF. The CDR3 DNA sequence: TGTGCCAGCTCAAGGACTAGCGGGGGGGGCACAGATACGCAGTATTTT. The entire variable domain, with the rest obtained from reference TRBV18 and TRBJ2-3, is as follows: NAGVMQNPRHLVRRRGQEARLRCSPMKGHSHVYWYRQLPEEGLKFMVYLQKENIIDESGMPKERFSAEFPKEGPSILRIQQVVRGDSAAYFCASSRTSGGGTDTQYFGPGTRLTVL.